This TCR beta chain stems from a study of T cells in Graves' hyperthyroidism and ophthalmopathy. Whole-study findings and limits: Most clonotypes expanded in the thyroid (above 0.001) were also present in blood.

A patient was excluded if there was uncontrolled infection, other autoimmune disease, pregnancy or lactation. It was 8.5 to 10 ml of fresh peripheral blood that supplied the PBMCs. The ends were cut back, 3 bases at V and 6 bases at J, with 11 bases in the middle. The CDR3 contains 13 residues. CDR1 KGHSH and CDR2 LQKENI come from the germline V gene. Ten or more counts support this clonotype. Antigen specificity is unknown. Using RNA transcripts as the source, TCR beta CDR3 regions were amplified. When the TCR CDR3 underwent first-round RT-PCR, the HTBI primer set was used. One entry per CDR3 protein results from TCRdb running MiXCR on the multiplex PCR reads. This sample yields approximately 600,000 distinct CDR3 sequences, of which less than 25% are seen a single time; approximately 30% belongs to the top ten.

This receptor was identified in a man aged 25-40 years with Graves' ophthalmopathy. Sequencing was carried out using blood. The chain recombines TRBV18 with TRBJ1-1, with D unclear. DNA for the CDR3: TGTGCCAGCTCACCGTCGATTGTACCTGAAGCTTTCTTT. Translation gives CASSPSIVPEAFF.